One sample yielded the 18 T cell receptor beta chains listed below, sequenced in a study of blood T cell repertoires in COVID-19. Sequenced by immunoSEQ multiplex PCR; TCRdb stores in-frame clones only, minus some. The sample carries under 15,000 clones, roughly 80% recorded once. Input material: peripheral blood. These receptors were taken from a man aged 35 to 55 with active or convalescent COVID-19.

This sequence joins TRBV6-1 and TRBJ2-1, with TRBD2 matching over 9 bases. V lost 10 bases to trimming and J lost 0 bases; unmatched junction nucleotides: 4. The CDR3 is 14 residues long. Germline values: CDR1 MNHNS, CDR2 SASEGT. CDR3 nucleotide sequence: TGTGCCACCGTACTAGCGGGCTCCTACAATGAGCAGTTCTTC. Translation gives CATVLAGSYNEQFF.

CDR3 sequence (DNA): TGTGCCAGCAGCAAAAAAAGAGCGAGTAGGACAGGGGAGGGAGCTTTCTTT. Translating it yields CASSKKRASRTGEGAFF. J is TRBJ1-1 and V is TRBV21-1; TRBD1 reflects the table's D call only, with no check against the DNA. TRBV21-1 represents a pseudogene. The CDR3 has 17 residues.

V and J are TRBV5-6 and TRBJ1-1; tentatively, D is TRBD1 (5 bases). Germline lookup yields CDR1 SGHDT and CDR2 YYEEEE. V was clipped by 2 bases and J by 3 bases, with 17 bases between them. The CDR3 sequence is 16 residues long. The CDR3 protein is CASSLIMRGTYTEAFF. CDR3 nucleotides: TGTGCCAGCAGCTTAATCATGCGGGGGACGTACACTGAAGCTTTCTTT.

V gene TRBV5-1 combines with J gene TRBJ2-7, with D tentatively TRBD2 (6 bases). The CDR3 spans 17 residues. CDR1 and CDR2 (germline): SGHRS, YFSETQ. Trimming cost V 1 base and J 6 bases, with 23 bases left between them. CDR3 sequence reads: CASSLSPTGLESLEQYF. The CDR3 bases are TGCGCCAGCAGCTTGTCACCTACGGGACTGGAGAGCCTCGAGCAGTACTTC.

The chain is built from TRBV29-1 and TRBJ2-7, with D possibly TRBD2 on 6 matching bases. The germline V gene has CDR1 SQVTM and CDR2 ANQGSEA. The CDR3 contains 11 residues. Trimming took off 4 bases at V and 5 bases at J, with 9 bases between the two ends. The CDR3: CSVGGGDEQYF. In DNA, the CDR3 is TGCAGCGTTGGAGGAGGGGACGAGCAGTACTTC.

The gene calls are TRBV5-8 and TRBJ1-2; 11 bases map to TRBD1. The CDR3 covers 14 residues. The V segment lost 6 bases and the J segment 8 bases; nucleotides outside the gene matches: 9. The germline gives CDR1 SGHTS, CDR2 YDEGEE. The CDR3 nucleotides read TGTGCCAGCACCCCCGGACAGGGGGCGGGGGGCTACACCTTC. It encodes CASTPGQGAGGYTF. The full variable domain, its missing parts supplied by reference TRBV5-8 and TRBJ1-2, is EAGVTQSPTHLIKTRGQQATLRCSPISGHTSVYWYQQALGLGLQFLLWYDEGEERNRGNFPPRFSGRQFPNYSSELNVNALELEDSALYLCASTPGQGAGGYTFGSGTRLTVV.

The rearrangement uses TRBV28 and TRBJ2-7, with D possibly matching TRBD2 (6 bases). Per the germline V gene, CDR1 is MDHEN and CDR2 is SYDVKM. V dropped 6 bases and J dropped 3 bases, with 6 bases sitting between them. This CDR3 comprises 11 residues. The CDR3 here is CASRGGYEQYF. The CDR3 DNA follows: TGTGCCAGCAGGGGAGGCTACGAGCAGTACTTC. Based on the CDR3 plus reference TRBV28 and TRBJ2-7, the full variable domain is DVKVTQSSRYLVKRTGEKVFLECVQDMDHENMFWYRQDPGLGLRLIYFSYDVKMKEKGDIPEGYSVSREKKERFSLILESASTNQTSMYLCASRGGYEQYFGPGTRLTVT.

This rearrangement joins TRBV12-3 or TRBV12-4 to TRBJ2-3; D is ambiguous. The CDR3 is made up of 13 amino acids. Trimming shortened V by 6 bases and J by 7 bases, and 14 bases separated the two germline ends. In DNA form, the CDR3 reads TGTGCCAGCAGCCCTTCTGAGGCGAATACGCAGTATTTT. Translating it yields CASSPSEANTQYF.

The V call is TRBV30, the J call TRBJ1-1; tentatively, D is TRBD1 (5 bases). The V end was cut by 5 bases, the J end by 8 bases, with 9 bases between. CDR1 is GTSNPN and CDR2 is SVGIG in the germline V gene (reference sequence). CDR3 size: 10 residues. The CDR3 region is CAWSGGEAFF. CDR3 DNA sequence: TGTGCCTGGTCGGGGGGAGAAGCTTTCTTT.

This sequence joins TRBV6-5 and TRBJ2-3; TRBD1 matches at 7 bases. J lost 1 base, V lost 2 bases, and 0 bases had no gene match. Germline CDR1 reads MNHEY; CDR2 reads SVGAGI. The CDR3 has 14 amino acids. The CDR3 loop reads CASSYDRGTDTQYF. The CDR3 nucleotides read TGTGCCAGCAGTTACGACAGGGGCACAGATACGCAGTATTTT.

The chain carries TRBV6-2 or TRBV6-3 and TRBJ1-2, with 8 bases identical to TRBD1. Germline-derived CDR1 and CDR2 are MNHEY and SVGEGT. With V trimmed by 2 bases and J by 7 bases, 12 bases remained unmatched. This CDR3 contains 16 residues. The CDR3 DNA is TGTGCCAGCAGTTACGAAGCAGGGGGCATACGGTTTGGCTACACCTTC. Encoded protein: CASSYEAGGIRFGYTF.

The V call is TRBV14, the J call TRBJ1-3; 8 nucleotides align to TRBD1. With 4 bases clipped from V and 4 bases from J, the junction kept 6 bases outside the gene matches. Germline CDR1 and CDR2: SGHDN and FVKESK. This CDR3 has 15 residues. The CDR3 here is CASSRTGQGGNTIYF. In DNA, the CDR3 is TGTGCCAGCAGCCGGACCGGACAGGGCGGAAACACCATATATTTT.

This chain uses TRBV2 with TRBJ2-6, with TRBD1 identical over 7 bases. The CDR3 consists of 14 residues. V shed 6 bases and J 2 bases; nucleotides not matched to a gene: 1. The germline gives CDR1 SNHLY, CDR2 FYNNEI. For the CDR3, the DNA is TGTGCCAGCAGAGGGGGCGCTGGGGCCAACGTCCTGACTTTC. Residues: CASRGGAGANVLTF.

This chain links TRBV5-1 with TRBJ2-1, with a tentative D call TRBD2 (5 bases). Per the germline V gene, CDR1 is SGHRS and CDR2 is YFSETQ. V was clipped by 2 bases and J by 0 bases, with 9 bases between them. The CDR3 extends over 15 amino acids. The CDR3 bases are TGCGCCAGCAGCTTCTCCGGAGGCTCCTACAATGAGCAGTTCTTC. It translates to CASSFSGGSYNEQFF.

This clone is medium-sized by share. Sequence at one end of the junction differs from germline and may be a read error. This sequence joins TRBV11-2 and TRBJ2-1, with 8 nucleotides matching TRBD2. Germline assignment: CDR1 SGHAT and CDR2 FQNNGV. The CDR3 spans 16 residues. The DNA for the CDR3 is TGTGCCAGCAGCTTAGTTGGACTAGCCCTATACAATGACCAGTTCTTC. Amino acids: CASSLVGLALYNDQFF. Full variable domain (missing parts from reference TRBV11-2 and TRBJ2-1): EAGVAQSPRYKIIEKRQSVAFWCNPISGHATLYWYQQILGQGPKLLIQFQNNGVVDDSQLPKDRFSAERLKGVDSTLKIQPAKLEDSAVYLCASSLVGLALYNDQFFGPGTRLTVL.

J is TRBJ2-5 and V is TRBV29-1; TRBD2 aligns across 9 bases. The germline V gene has CDR1 SQVTM and CDR2 ANQGSEA. The CDR3 has 14 amino acids. V gave up 5 bases and J gave up 5 bases; unmatched junction bases: 9. The CDR3 DNA reads as TGCAGCGTTTTTGGGGGACTAGCAGTGGAGACCCAGTACTTC. Translation gives CSVFGGLAVETQYF.

This sequence joins TRBV3-1 (or the pseudogene TRBV3-2) and TRBJ2-3, with 9 bases fitting TRBD2. With V trimmed by 4 bases and J by 2 bases, 4 bases remained unmatched. Germline lookup yields CDR1 LGHDT and CDR2 YNNKEL (reference sequence). The CDR3 spans 15 residues. The CDR3 is CASSLGTSLTDTQYF. As DNA, the CDR3 is TGTGCCAGCAGCCTAGGGACTAGCCTCACAGATACGCAGTATTTT.

The chain carries TRBV12-5 and TRBJ2-6; 8 bases are shared with TRBD2. Germline loops: CDR1 LGHNT, CDR2 FRNRAP. CDR3 length equals 15 residues. V gave up 4 bases and J gave up 2 bases; unmatched junction bases: 1. This CDR3 is CASGSGGAGANVLTF. CDR3 DNA sequence: TGTGCTAGTGGTTCCGGGGGGGCTGGGGCCAACGTCCTGACTTTC.